This TCR beta chain originates from a study of T cell responses to AZD1222 COVID-19 vaccine. This clone was detected only once. The germline V and J ends were trimmed by 0 bases and 7 bases, with 9 bases remaining between them. The CDR3 has 13 amino acids. Germline assignment: CDR1 LGHNA and CDR2 YSLEER. Method: immunoSEQ multiplex PCR; TCRdb's copy keeps in-frame clones and lacks some. The sample includes fewer than 150,000 clones, about 89% seen only once; the top ten take over 9%. This specimen was peripheral blood, taken 28 days after the second AZD1222 dose. The J gene is TRBJ1-1, the V gene TRBV4-3, with no clear D. This receptor was obtained from an adult who received the AZD1222 COVID-19 vaccine. The CDR3 protein is CASSQDREREAFF. In DNA, the CDR3 is TGCGCCAGCAGCCAAGATAGGGAGCGTGAAGCTTTCTTT.